Below, one TCR beta chain is given with its context. The data stem from a study of T cell changes during pregnancy in multiple sclerosis. Produced via immunoSEQ multiplex PCR; TCRdb's table is partial and in-frame only. The table includes more than 60,000 clones, around 90% detected once. The CDR3 contains 16 residues. J lost 3 bases, V lost 6 bases, and 12 bases had no gene match. Germline lookup yields CDR1 SEHNR and CDR2 FQNEAQ (reference sequence). The receptor's source is a female donor with multiple sclerosis, enrolled in a pregnancy study. The chain links TRBV7-9 to TRBJ2-5, with 8 bases that match TRBD2. The sequences come from peripheral blood, collected before pregnancy. CDR3 bases: TGTGCCAGCAGAAAAACGGGGGGGGGCCGGAAAGAGACCCAGTACTTC. Translated: CASRKTGGGRKETQYF.